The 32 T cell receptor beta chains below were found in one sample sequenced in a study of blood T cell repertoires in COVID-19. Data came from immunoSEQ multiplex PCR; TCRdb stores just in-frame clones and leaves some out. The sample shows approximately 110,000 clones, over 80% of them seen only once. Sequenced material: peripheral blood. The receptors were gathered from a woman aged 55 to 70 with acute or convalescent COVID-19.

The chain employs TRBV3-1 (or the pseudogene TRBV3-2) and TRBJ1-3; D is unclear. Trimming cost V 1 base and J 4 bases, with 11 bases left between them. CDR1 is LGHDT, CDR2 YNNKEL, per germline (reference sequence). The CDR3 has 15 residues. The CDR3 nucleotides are TGTGCCAGCAGCCAAGTACGGGGAGTAGGAAACACCATATATTTT. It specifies CASSQVRGVGNTIYF.

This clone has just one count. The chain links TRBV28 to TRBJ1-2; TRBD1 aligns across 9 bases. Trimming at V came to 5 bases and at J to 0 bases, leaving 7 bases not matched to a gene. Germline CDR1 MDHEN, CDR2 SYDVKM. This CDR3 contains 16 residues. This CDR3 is CASSEAGTGTNYGYTF. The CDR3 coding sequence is TGTGCCAGCAGTGAAGCCGGGACAGGGACTAACTATGGCTACACCTTC.

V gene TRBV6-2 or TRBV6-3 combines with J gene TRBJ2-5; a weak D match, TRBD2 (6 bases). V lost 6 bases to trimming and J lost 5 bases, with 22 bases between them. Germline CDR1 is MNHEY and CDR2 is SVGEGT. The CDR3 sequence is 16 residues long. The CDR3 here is CASSPGGRSRVETQYF. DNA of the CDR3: TGTGCCAGCAGCCCTGGAGGGCGTAGTCGTGTCGAGACCCAGTACTTC.

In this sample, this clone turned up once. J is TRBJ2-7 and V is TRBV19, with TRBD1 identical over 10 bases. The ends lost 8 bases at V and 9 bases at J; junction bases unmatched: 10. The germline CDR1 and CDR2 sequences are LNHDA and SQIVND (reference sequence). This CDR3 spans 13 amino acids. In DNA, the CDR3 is TGTGCCAGTGGGGGACAGGGGCTGTTGGCGCAGTACTTC. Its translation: CASGGQGLLAQYF.

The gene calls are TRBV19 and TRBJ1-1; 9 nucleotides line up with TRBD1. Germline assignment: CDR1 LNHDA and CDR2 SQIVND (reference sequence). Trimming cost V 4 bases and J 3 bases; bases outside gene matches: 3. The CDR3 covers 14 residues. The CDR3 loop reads CASSTWTGDTEAFF. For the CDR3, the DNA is TGTGCCAGTAGTACATGGACAGGGGACACTGAAGCTTTCTTT.

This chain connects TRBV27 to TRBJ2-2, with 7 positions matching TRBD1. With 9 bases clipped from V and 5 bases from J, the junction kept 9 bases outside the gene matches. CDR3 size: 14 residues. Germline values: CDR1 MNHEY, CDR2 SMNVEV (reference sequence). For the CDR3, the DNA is TGTGCCAGTAAGAACAGGGGAAGAACCGGGGAGCTGTTTTTT. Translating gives CASKNRGRTGELFF.

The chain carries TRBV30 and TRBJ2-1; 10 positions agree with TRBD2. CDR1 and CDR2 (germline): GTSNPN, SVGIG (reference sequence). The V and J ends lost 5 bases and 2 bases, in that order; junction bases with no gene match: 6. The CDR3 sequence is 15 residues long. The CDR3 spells CAWGTTSGPYNEQFF. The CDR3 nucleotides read TGTGCCTGGGGCACGACTAGCGGGCCCTACAATGAGCAGTTCTTC. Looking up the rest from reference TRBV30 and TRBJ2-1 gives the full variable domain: SQTIHQWPATLVQPVGSPLSLECTVEGTSNPNLYWYRQAAGRGLQLLFYSVGIGQISSEVPQNLSASRPQDRQFILSSKKLLLSDSGFYLCAWGTTSGPYNEQFFGPGTRLTVL.

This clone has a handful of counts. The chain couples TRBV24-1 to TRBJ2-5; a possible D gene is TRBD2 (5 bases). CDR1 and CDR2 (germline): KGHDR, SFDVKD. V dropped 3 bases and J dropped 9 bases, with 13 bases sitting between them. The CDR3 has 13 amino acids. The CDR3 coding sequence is TGTGCCACCAGTGATCCCCGCGGGCGGGCCCAGTACTTC. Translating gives CATSDPRGRAQYF.

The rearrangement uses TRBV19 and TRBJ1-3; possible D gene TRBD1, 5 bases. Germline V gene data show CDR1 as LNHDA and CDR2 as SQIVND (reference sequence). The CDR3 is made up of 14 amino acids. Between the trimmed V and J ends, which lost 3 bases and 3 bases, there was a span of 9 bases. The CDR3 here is CASSIQGYGNTIYF. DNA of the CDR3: TGTGCCAGTAGTATCCAGGGCTATGGAAACACCATATATTTT.

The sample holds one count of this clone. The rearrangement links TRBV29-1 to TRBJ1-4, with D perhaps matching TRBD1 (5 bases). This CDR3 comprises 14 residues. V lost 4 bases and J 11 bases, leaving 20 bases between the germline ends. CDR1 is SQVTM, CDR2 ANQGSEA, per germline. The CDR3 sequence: CSVGARAEEGKLFF. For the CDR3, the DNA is TGCAGCGTTGGGGCTAGGGCAGAGGAGGGGAAACTGTTTTTT.

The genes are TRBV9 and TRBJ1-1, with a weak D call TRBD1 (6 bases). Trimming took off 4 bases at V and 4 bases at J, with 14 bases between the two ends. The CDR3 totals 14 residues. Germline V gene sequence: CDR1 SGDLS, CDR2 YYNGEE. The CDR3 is CASSPQNRATEAFF. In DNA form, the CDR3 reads TGTGCCAGCAGCCCGCAGAACAGGGCCACTGAAGCTTTCTTT.

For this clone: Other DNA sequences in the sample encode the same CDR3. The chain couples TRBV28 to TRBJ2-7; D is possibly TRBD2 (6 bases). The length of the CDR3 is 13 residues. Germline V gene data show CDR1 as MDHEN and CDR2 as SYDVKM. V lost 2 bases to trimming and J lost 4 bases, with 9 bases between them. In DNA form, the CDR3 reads TGTGCCAGCAGTTTAACTAGCCCGTACGAGCAGTACTTC. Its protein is CASSLTSPYEQYF.

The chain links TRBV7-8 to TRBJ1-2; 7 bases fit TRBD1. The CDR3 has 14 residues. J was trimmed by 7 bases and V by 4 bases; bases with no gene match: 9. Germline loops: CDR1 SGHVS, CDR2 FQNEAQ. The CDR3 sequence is CASSSRQGLGGYTF. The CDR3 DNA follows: TGTGCCAGCAGCTCGAGACAGGGTCTAGGTGGCTACACCTTC. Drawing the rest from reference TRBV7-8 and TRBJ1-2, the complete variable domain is GAGVSQSPRYKVAKRGQDVALRCDPISGHVSLFWYQQALGQGPEFLTYFQNEAQLDKSGLPSDRFFAERPEGSVSTLKIQRTQQEDSAVYLCASSSRQGLGGYTFGSGTRLTVV.

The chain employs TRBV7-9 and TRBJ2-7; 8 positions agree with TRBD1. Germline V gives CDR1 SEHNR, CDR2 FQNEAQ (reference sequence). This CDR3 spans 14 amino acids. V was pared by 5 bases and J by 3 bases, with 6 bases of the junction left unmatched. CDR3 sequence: CASSDPGQVYEQYF. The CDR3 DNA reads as TGTGCCAGCAGCGACCCGGGACAGGTCTACGAGCAGTACTTC.

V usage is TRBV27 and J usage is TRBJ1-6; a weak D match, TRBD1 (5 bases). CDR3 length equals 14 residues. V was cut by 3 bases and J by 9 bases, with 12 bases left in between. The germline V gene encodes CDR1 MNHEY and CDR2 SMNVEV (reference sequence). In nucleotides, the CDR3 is TGTGCCAGCAGTTTCGGGGGGAGGGGTTCACCCCTCCACTTT. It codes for CASSFGGRGSPLHF.

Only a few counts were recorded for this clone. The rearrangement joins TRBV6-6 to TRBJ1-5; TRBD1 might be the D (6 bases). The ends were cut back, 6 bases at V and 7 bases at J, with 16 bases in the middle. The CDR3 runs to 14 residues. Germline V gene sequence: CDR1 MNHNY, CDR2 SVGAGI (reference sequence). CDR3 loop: CASRGRQGNQPQHF. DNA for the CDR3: TGTGCCAGCAGGGGCCGGCAGGGGAACCAGCCCCAGCATTTT.

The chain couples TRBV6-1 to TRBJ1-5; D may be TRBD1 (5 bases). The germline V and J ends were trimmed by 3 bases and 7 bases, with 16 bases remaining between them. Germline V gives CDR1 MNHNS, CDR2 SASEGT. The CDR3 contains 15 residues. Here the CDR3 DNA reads TGTGCCAGCAGTGATCTGCGCGGGACCTTCCAGCCCCAGCATTTT. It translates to CASSDLRGTFQPQHF.

The CDR3, as DNA: TGTGCCAGTAGTGCCGGACAGGCAAGGGGCACTGAAGCTTTCTTT. Translated, it gives CASSAGQARGTEAFF. J is TRBJ1-1 and V is TRBV19; 7 nucleotides align to TRBD1. Germline V gene sequence: CDR1 LNHDA, CDR2 SQIVND (reference sequence). J was trimmed by 4 bases and V by 5 bases; bases with no gene match: 10. CDR3 length equals 15 residues. Full variable domain (remainder filled in from reference TRBV19 and TRBJ1-1): DGGITQSPKYLFRKEGQNVTLSCEQNLNHDAMYWYRQDPGQGLRLIYYSQIVNDFQKGDIAEGYSVSREKKESFPLTVTSAQKNPTAFYLCASSAGQARGTEAFFGQGTRLTVV.

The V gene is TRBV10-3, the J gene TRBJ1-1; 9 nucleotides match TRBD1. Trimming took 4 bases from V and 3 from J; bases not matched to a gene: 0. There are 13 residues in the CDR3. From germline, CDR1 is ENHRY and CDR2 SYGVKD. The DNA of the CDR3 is TGTGCCATCAGTGGACAGGGGGACACTGAAGCTTTCTTT. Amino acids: CAISGQGDTEAFF.

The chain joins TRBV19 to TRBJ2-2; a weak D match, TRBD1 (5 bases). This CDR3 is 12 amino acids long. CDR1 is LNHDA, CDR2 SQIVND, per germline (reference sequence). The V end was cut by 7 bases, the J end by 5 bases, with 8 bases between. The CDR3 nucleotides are TGTGCCAGTACCAGGGAAACCGGGGAGCTGTTTTTT. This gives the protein CASTRETGELFF.

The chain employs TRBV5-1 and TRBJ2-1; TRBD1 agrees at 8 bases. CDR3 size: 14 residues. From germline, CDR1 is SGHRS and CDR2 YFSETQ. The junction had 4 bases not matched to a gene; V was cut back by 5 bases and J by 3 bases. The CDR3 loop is CASSPDRVYNEQFF. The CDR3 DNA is TGCGCCAGCAGTCCGGACAGGGTCTACAATGAGCAGTTCTTC.

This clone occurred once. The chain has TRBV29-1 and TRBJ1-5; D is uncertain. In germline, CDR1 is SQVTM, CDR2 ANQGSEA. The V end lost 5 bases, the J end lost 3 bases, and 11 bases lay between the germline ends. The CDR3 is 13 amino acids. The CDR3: CSVRVMPNQPQHF. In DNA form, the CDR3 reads TGCAGCGTTCGGGTTATGCCCAATCAGCCCCAGCATTTT.

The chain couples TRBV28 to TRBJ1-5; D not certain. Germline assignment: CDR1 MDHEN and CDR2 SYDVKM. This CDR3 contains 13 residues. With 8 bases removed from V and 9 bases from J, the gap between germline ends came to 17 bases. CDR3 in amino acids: CASRTTRSRPQHF. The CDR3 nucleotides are TGTGCCAGCCGGACTACCCGGTCCAGGCCCCAGCATTTT.

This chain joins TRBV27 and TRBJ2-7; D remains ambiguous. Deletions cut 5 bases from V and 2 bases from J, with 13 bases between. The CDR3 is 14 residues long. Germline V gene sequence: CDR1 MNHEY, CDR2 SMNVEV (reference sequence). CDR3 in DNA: TGTGCCAGCAGTCCAATCGACAAGACCTACGAGCAGTACTTC. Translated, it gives CASSPIDKTYEQYF.

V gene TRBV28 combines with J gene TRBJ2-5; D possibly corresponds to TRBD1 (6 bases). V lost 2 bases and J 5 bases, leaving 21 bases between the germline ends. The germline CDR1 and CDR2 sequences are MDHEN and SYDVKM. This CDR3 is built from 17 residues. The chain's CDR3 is CASSLGAGAVYGETQYF. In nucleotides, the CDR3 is TGTGCCAGCAGTTTAGGCGCAGGGGCGGTTTATGGCGAGACCCAGTACTTC.

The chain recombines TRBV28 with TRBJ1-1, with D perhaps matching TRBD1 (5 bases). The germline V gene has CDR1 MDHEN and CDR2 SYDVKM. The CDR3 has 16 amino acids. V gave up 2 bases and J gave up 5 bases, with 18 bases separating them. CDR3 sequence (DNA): TGTGCCAGCAGTTTAAGTGGAAGGGTTAGGGGTACTGAAGCTTTCTTT. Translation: CASSLSGRVRGTEAFF.

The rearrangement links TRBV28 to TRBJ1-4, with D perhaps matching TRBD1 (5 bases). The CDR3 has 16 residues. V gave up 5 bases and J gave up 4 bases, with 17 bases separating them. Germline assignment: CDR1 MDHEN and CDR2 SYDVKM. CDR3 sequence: CASSPPSARDNEKLFF. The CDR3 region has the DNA TGTGCCAGCAGTCCCCCGAGTGCCAGGGATAATGAAAAACTGTTTTTT.

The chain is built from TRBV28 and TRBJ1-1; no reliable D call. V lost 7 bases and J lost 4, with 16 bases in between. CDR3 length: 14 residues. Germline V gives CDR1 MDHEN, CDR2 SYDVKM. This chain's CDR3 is CASTPSRVFTEAFF. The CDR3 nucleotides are TGTGCCAGCACCCCTTCGAGGGTATTCACTGAAGCTTTCTTT.

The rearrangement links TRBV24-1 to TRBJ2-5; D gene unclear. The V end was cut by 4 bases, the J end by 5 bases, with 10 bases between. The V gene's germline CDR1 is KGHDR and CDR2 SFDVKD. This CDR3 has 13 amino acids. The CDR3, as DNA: TGTGCCACCAGTGACGCCTACCTGGAGACCCAGTACTTC. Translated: CATSDAYLETQYF.

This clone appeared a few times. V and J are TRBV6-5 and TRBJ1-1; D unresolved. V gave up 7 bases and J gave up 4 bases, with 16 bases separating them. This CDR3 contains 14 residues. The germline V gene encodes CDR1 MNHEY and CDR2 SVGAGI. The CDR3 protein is CASTRAIGGTEAFF. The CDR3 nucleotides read TGTGCCAGCACGAGGGCCATTGGAGGCACTGAAGCTTTCTTT.

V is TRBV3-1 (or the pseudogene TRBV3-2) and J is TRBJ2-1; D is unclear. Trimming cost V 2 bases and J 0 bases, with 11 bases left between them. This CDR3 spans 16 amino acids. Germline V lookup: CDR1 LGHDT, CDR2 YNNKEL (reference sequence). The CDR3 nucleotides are TGTGCCAGCAGCCAACACCCCTCGAGCTCCTACAATGAGCAGTTCTTC. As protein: CASSQHPSSSYNEQFF.

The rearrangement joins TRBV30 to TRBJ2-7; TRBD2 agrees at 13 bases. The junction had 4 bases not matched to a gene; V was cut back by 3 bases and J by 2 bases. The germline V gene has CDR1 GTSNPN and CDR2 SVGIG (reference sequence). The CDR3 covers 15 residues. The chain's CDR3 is CAWSGLAGVTYEQYF. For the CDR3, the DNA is TGTGCCTGGAGCGGACTAGCGGGGGTTACCTACGAGCAGTACTTC.